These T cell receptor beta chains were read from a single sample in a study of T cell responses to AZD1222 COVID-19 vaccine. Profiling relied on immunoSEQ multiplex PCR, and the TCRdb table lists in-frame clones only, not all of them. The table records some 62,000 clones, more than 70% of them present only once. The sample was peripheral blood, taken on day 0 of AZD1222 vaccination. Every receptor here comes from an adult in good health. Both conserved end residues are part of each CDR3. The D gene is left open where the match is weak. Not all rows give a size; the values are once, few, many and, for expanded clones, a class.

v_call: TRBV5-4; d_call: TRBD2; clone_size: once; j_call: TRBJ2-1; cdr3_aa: CASRGASGGLLNEQFF; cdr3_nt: TGTGCCAGCAGGGGGGCTAGCGGGGGCCTCCTCAATGAGCAGTTCTTC
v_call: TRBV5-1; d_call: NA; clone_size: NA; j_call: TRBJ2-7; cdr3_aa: CASSLEGTNFLDEQYF; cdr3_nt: TGCGCCAGCAGCTTGGAAGGGACAAATTTTCTCGACGAGCAGTACTTC
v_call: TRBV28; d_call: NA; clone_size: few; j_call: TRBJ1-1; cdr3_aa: CASRRFLNTEAFF; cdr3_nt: TGTGCCAGCCGGAGGTTCCTGAACACTGAAGCTTTCTTT
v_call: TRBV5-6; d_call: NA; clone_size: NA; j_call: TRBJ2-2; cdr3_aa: CASSSIDRYTGELFF; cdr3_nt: TGTGCCAGCAGCTCGATAGACAGATACACCGGGGAGCTGTTTTTT
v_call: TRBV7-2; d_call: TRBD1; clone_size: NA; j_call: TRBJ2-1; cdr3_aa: CASSSGQGKYNEQFF; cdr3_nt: TGTGCCAGCAGCTCCGGACAGGGGAAGTATAATGAGCAGTTCTTC
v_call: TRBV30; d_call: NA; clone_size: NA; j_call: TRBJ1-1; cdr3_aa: CAWSVEENTEAFF; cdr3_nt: TGTGCCTGGAGTGTTGAAGAGAACACTGAAGCTTTCTTT
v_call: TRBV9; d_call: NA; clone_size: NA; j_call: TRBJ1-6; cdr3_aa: CASSVGPEPRDSPLHF; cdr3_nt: TGTGCCAGCAGCGTAGGACCGGAGCCTAGGGATTCACCCCTCCACTTT
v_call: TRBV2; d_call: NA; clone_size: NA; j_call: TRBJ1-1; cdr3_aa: CASSPRRRDTEAFF; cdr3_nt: TGTGCCAGCAGTCCCCGGCGGAGGGACACTGAAGCTTTCTTT
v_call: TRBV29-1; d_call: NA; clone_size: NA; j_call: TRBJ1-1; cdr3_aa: CSVEGVTDTEAFF; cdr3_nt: TGCAGCGTTGAGGGGGTGACGGACACTGAAGCTTTCTTT
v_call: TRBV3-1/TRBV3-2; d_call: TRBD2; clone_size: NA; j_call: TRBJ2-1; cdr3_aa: CASIGAGGEQFF; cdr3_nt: TGTGCCAGCATAGGGGCGGGGGGTGAGCAGTTCTTC
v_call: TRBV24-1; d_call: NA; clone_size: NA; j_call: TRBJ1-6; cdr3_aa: CATSDQVSSSPLHF; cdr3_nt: TGTGCCACCAGTGACCAGGTTTCTAGTTCACCCCTCCACTTT
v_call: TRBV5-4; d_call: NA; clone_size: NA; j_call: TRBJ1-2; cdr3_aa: CASSSTSGVYGYTF; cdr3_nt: TGTGCCAGCAGCTCCACTAGCGGGGTTTATGGCTACACCTTC
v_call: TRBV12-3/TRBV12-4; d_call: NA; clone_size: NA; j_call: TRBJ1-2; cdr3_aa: CASSFDTNYGYTF; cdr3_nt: TGTGCCAGCAGCTTTGACACCAACTATGGCTACACCTTC
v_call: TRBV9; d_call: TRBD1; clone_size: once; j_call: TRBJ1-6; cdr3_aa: CASSAQDRRGGPLHF; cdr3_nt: TGTGCCAGCAGCGCACAGGACAGGAGGGGGGGACCCCTCCACTTT
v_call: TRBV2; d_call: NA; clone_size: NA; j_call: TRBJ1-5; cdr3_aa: CASSAPTSNSNQPQHF; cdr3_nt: TGTGCCAGCAGTGCCCCCACTAGTAATAGCAATCAGCCCCAGCATTTT
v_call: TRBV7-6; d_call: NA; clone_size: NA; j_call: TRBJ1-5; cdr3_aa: CASSLGDLGGLAQPQHF; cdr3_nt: TGTGCCAGCAGCTTAGGGGACCTCGGGGGGCTTGCTCAGCCCCAGCATTTT
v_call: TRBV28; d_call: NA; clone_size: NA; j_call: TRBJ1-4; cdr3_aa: CATASLNEKLFF; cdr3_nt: TGTGCCACCGCATCCCTTAATGAAAAACTGTTTTTT
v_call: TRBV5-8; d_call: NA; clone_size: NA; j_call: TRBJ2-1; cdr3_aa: CASSLRGSSYNEQFF; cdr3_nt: TGTGCCAGCAGCTTGAGGGGGAGCTCCTACAATGAGCAGTTCTTC
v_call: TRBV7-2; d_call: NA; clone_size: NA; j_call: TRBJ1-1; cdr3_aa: CASSLPEGTEAFF; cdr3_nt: TGTGCCAGCAGCTTACCGGAGGGGACTGAAGCTTTCTTT
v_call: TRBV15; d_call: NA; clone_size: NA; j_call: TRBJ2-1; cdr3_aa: CATSRDEEGNQIF; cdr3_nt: TGTGCCACCAGCAGAGATGAGGAGGGAAACCAGATCTTC
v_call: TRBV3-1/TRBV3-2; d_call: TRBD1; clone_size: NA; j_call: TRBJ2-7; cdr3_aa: CASRDRGTYEQYF; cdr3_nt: TGTGCCAGCAGGGACAGGGGGACCTACGAGCAGTACTTC
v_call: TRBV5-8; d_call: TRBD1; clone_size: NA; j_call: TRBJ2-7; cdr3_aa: CASSSGGAHYEQYF; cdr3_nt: TGTGCCAGCAGCTCAGGGGGCGCCCACTACGAGCAGTACTTC
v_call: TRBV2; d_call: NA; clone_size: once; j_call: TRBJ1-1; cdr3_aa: CASRASGAIHTEAFF; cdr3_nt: TGTGCCAGCAGAGCGTCCGGGGCTATCCACACTGAAGCTTTCTTT
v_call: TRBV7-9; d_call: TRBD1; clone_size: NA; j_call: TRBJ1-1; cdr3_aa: CASSRTGVRDTEAFF; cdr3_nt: TGTGCCAGCAGCCGGACAGGGGTTAGGGACACTGAAGCTTTCTTT
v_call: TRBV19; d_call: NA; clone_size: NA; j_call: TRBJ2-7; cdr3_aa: CASSSRQSYYEQYF; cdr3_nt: TGTGCCAGTAGTTCAAGACAGTCTTACTACGAGCAGTACTTC
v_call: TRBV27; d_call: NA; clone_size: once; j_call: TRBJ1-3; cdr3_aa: CASSSDTYSGNTIYF; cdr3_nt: TGTGCCAGCAGTTCCGACACCTACTCTGGAAACACCATATATTTT
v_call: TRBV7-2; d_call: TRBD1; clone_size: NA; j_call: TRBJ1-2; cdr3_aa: CASRRTGGQNSPGGYTF; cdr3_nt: TGTGCCAGCAGGAGGACAGGGGGCCAGAATTCCCCAGGGGGCTACACCTTC
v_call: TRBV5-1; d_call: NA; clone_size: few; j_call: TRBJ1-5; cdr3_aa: CASSLGHGNQPQHF; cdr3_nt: TGCGCCAGCAGCTTGGGGCATGGAAATCAGCCCCAGCATTTT
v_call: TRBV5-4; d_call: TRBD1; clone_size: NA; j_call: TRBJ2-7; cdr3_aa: CASSSRDRVGEQYF; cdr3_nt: TGTGCCAGCAGCTCCCGGGACAGGGTAGGCGAGCAGTACTTC
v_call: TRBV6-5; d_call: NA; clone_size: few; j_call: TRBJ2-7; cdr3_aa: CASSYSGTEYEQYF; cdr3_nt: TGTGCCAGCAGTTACTCGGGGACGGAGTACGAGCAGTACTTC
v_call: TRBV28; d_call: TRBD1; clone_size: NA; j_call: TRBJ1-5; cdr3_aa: CASSRGQGGNQPQHF; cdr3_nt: TGTGCCAGCAGCCGCGGACAGGGTGGCAATCAGCCCCAGCATTTT
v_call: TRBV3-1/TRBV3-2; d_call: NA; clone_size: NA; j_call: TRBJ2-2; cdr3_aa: CASSARQTTGELFF; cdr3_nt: TGTGCCAGCAGCGCCCGACAGACGACCGGGGAGCTGTTTTTT
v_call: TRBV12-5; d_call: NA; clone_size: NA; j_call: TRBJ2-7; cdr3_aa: CASGPRGQPTSAQYF; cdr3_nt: TGTGCTAGTGGTCCGCGGGGACAGCCAACTAGTGCGCAGTACTTC
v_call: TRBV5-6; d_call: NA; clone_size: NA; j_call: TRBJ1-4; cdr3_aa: CASSLAPRREKLFF; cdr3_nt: TGTGCCAGCAGCTTGGCCCCGCGAAGGGAAAAACTGTTTTTT
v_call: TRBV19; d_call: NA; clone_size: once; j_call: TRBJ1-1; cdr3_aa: CASRDNPNTEAFF; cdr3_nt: TGTGCCAGTAGGGACAACCCGAACACTGAAGCTTTCTTT
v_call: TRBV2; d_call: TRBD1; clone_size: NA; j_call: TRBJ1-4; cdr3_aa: CAKIPQGAQNEKLFF; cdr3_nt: TGTGCCAAAATTCCACAGGGGGCCCAAAATGAAAAACTGTTTTTT
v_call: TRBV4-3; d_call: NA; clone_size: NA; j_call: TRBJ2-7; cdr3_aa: CASSQERDTSYEQYF; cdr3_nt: TGCGCCAGCAGCCAAGAAAGGGACACCTCCTACGAGCAGTACTTC
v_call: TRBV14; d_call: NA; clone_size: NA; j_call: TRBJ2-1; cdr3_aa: CASSRVGNEQFF; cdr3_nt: TGTGCCAGCAGCCGAGTAGGCAATGAGCAGTTCTTC
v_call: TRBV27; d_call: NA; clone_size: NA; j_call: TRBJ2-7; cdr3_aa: CASSWDSGAYEQYF; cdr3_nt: TGTGCCAGCAGCTGGGACTCTGGAGCCTACGAGCAGTACTTC
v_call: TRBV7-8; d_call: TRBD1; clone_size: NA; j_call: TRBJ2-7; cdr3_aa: CASSLRQGLAEQYF; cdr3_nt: TGTGCCAGCAGCTTAAGACAGGGGTTGGCCGAGCAGTACTTC
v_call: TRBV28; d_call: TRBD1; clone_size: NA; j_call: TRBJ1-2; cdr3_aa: CASSLWRQGSGYTF; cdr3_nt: TGTGCCAGCAGTTTATGGAGACAGGGATCTGGCTACACCTTC
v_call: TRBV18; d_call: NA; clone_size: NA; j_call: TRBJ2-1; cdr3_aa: CASSPSVSSYNEQFF; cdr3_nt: TGTGCCAGCTCACCATCAGTCTCCTCCTACAATGAGCAGTTCTTC
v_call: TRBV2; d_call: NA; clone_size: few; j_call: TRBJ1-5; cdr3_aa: CASSEIGGRSNQPQHF; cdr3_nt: TGTGCCAGCAGTGAAATTGGGGGAAGGAGCAATCAGCCCCAGCATTTT
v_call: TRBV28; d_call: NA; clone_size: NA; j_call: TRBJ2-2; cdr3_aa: CASSEITGELFF; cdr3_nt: TGTGCCAGCAGCGAGATCACCGGGGAGCTGTTTTTT
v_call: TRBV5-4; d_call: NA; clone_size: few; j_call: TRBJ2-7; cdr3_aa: CASSLAGGAEQYF; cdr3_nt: TGTGCCAGCAGCTTGGCCGGAGGGGCCGAGCAGTACTTC
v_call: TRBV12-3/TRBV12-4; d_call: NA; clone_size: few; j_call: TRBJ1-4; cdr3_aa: CASSLGPIEKLFF; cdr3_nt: TGTGCCAGCAGTTTAGGGCCAATAGAAAAACTGTTTTTT
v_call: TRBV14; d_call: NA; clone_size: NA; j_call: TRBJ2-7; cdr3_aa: CASSHGYEQYF; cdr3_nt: TGTGCCAGCAGCCATGGGTACGAGCAGTACTTC
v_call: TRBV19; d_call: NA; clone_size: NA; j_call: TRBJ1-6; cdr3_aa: CASSMLEGDSPLHF; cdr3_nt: TGTGCCAGTAGTATGCTGGAAGGGGACTCACCCCTCCACTTT
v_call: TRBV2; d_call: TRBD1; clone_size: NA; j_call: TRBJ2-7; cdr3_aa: CASSEWTGSSYEQYF; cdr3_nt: TGTGCCAGCAGTGAGTGGACAGGGAGCTCCTACGAGCAGTACTTC
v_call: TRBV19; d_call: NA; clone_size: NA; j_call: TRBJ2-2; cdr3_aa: CASSHPSRTITGELFF; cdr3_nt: TGTGCCAGTAGCCACCCTAGCAGGACGATAACCGGGGAGCTGTTTTTT
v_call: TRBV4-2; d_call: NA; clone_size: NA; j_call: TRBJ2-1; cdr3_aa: CASSQEDHANNEQFF; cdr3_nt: TGTGCCAGCAGCCAAGAAGACCACGCAAACAATGAGCAGTTCTTC
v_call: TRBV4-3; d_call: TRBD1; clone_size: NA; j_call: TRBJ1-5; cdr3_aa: CASSQDWQGASNQPQHF; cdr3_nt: TGCGCCAGCAGCCAAGATTGGCAGGGGGCTAGCAATCAGCCCCAGCATTTT
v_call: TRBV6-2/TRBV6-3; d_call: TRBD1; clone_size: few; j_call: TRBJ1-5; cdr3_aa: CASTPGQGASWNQPQHF; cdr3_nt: TGTGCCAGCACCCCGGGACAGGGGGCCAGCTGGAATCAGCCCCAGCATTTT